The 9 T cell receptor beta chains in this list originate from one sample, sequenced in a study of metastatic and nonmetastatic thyroid tumors (TCRdb year 2020). None of the patients had been given any treatment before thyroid surgery. The protocol used for the library was PCR. The run used an Illumina HiSeq 4000. TCRdb reanalyzed the raw reads on its own, using fastp at Q25 for trimming and MiXCR for clone calling, and kept in-frame beta chains. In all, the sample holds about 4,400 clones, and 35% to 45% of those were seen once. The top ten hold roughly 38% of the sample. The sample taken for sequencing was adjacent normal tissue. The receptors stem from a male donor with papillary thyroid cancer or a benign thyroid nodule (not recorded which). Some clones in this sample may be carry-over from other donors' samples.

By sample fraction, this clone is medium-sized (0.01 to 0.1%). CDR3 amino acids: CASSPPNYNEQFF. The CDR3 DNA reads TGTGCCAGTAGTCCCCCAAACTACAATGAGCAGTTCTTC. The rearrangement links TRBV19 to TRBJ2-1; D is undetermined. V lost 5 bases and J 3 bases, leaving 8 bases between the germline ends. The CDR3 is 13 residues long. From germline, CDR1 is LNHDA and CDR2 SQIVND (reference sequence).

V gene TRBV27 combines with J gene TRBJ2-3, with no clear D. From germline, CDR1 is MNHEY and CDR2 SMNVEV (reference sequence). V was shortened by 3 bases and J by 2 bases, with 6 bases between the two germline ends. The CDR3 runs 13 residues. CDR3 residues: CASSLQTTDTQYF. The CDR3, as DNA: TGTGCCAGCAGTTTGCAGACCACAGATACGCAGTATTTT.

The V and J genes are TRBV20-1 and TRBJ1-5; 10 nucleotides line up with TRBD1. The CDR3 is made up of 17 amino acids. Trimming cost V 5 bases and J 1 base; bases outside gene matches: 11. Looked up from germline, CDR1 is DFQATT and CDR2 is SNEGSKA (reference sequence). The CDR3 protein is CSAATGQGVLSNQPQHF. The DNA of the CDR3 is TGCAGTGCTGCTACCGGACAGGGGGTGTTAAGCAATCAGCCCCAGCATTTT.

This clone has just a few counts. The CDR3 end shows no conserved phenylalanine or tryptophan, and so a read error is likely. No DNA is shown, since the ends of the CDR3 on it are uncertain; the CDR3 is the one TCRdb lists. The chain uses TRBV27 and TRBJ1-1; the listed D gene, TRBD1, was not tested against the DNA. The CDR3 is 13 amino acids long, termini counted. Germline-derived CDR1 and CDR2 are MNHEY and SMNVEV (reference sequence). The CDR3 protein is CASSLGRGSEPCL.

In its sample, this clone ranks as large. This rearrangement joins TRBV4-2 to TRBJ1-6, with D perhaps matching TRBD1 (5 bases). Per germline, CDR1 LGHNA and CDR2 YNFKEQ. Deletions cut 0 bases from V and 6 bases from J, with 9 bases between. This CDR3 comprises 15 residues. CDR3 DNA sequence: TGTGCCAGCAGCCAAGATTTAGGGGTTAATTCACCCCTCCACTTT. It specifies CASSQDLGVNSPLHF.

The chain uses TRBV2 and TRBJ1-6, with D possibly being TRBD1 (5 bases). This CDR3 spans 15 amino acids. The V end lost 7 bases, the J end lost 3 bases, and 13 bases lay between the germline ends. Looked up from germline, CDR1 is SNHLY and CDR2 is FYNNEI. The CDR3 DNA reads TGTGCCAGCAAACGGACAAACGGCTATAATTCACCCCTCCACTTT. Translated: CASKRTNGYNSPLHF.

The V gene is TRBV7-2, the J gene TRBJ2-7; 10 nucleotides line up with TRBD1. The V and J ends lost 5 bases and 2 bases, in that order; junction bases with no gene match: 6. The V gene's germline CDR1 is SGHTA and CDR2 FQGNSA. The CDR3 extends over 15 amino acids. For the CDR3, the DNA is TGTGCCAGCAGCCTAGGACAGGGGGTGACCTACGAGCAGTACTTC. Protein sequence: CASSLGQGVTYEQYF.

This clone qualifies as large. J is TRBJ1-2 and V is TRBV7-2; D is unclear. Germline CDR1 reads SGHTA; CDR2 reads FQGNSA. The CDR3 sequence is 14 residues long. V lost 1 base and J 1 base, leaving 7 bases between the germline ends. DNA for the CDR3: TGTGCCAGCAGCTTAGACAGCCTTAACTATGGCTACACCTTC. Translating it yields CASSLDSLNYGYTF. The whole variable domain, filled in from reference TRBV7-2 and TRBJ1-2, reads GAGVSQSPSNKVTEKGKDVELRCDPISGHTALYWYRQSLGQGLEFLIYFQGNSAPDKSGLPSDRFSAERTGGSVSTLTIQRTQQEDSAVYLCASSLDSLNYGYTFGSGTRLTVV.

The chain is built from TRBV11-2 and TRBJ2-1; 7 bases fit TRBD2. This CDR3 spans 14 amino acids. Trimming cost V 8 bases and J 2 bases; bases outside gene matches: 6. Germline CDR1 reads SGHAT; CDR2 reads FQNNGV. The CDR3 is CASAPGLTYNEQFF. The CDR3 DNA reads TGTGCCAGCGCACCGGGACTAACCTACAATGAGCAGTTCTTC.